This paragraph reports one T cell receptor (beta chain). Its antigen remains unknown. The data belong to a study of cytomegalovirus exposure and HLA in healthy donors. The wider study: There were under 140 million unique TCR beta sequences, drawn from roughly 200 million T cells, in an earlier analysis. General observations from the study: Available immune exposure information was restricted to CMV serostatus only. Relative to equally common others, HLA-associated TCR beta chains showed greater clonal expansion in a later analysis. Rare TCR sequences predominated, though certain public TCRs were found in many donors.

With 60 Vbeta and 13 Jbeta primers, the PCR was carried out. Profiling relied on immunoSEQ multiplex PCR, and the TCRdb table lists in-frame clones only, not all of them. Among under 200,000 clones listed, approximately 85% were seen once. The germline gives CDR1 SGDLS, CDR2 YYNGEE. CDR3 length equals 24 residues. Trimming cost V 0 bases and J 1 base; bases outside gene matches: 22. Sequencing input: PBMCs. The V call is TRBV9, the J call TRBJ2-5; 15 bases line up with TRBD2. This TCR was sampled from a man aged 18 to 30 in good health and CMV-seropositive. CDR3 coding DNA: TGTGCCAGCAGCGTAGCCGTCGGGACAGCGTTCCCGGGACTAGCGGGGGGCCCCCAAGAGACCCAGTACTTC. Translating gives CASSVAVGTAFPGLAGGPQETQYF. Looking up the rest from reference TRBV9 and TRBJ2-5 gives the full variable domain: DSGVTQTPKHLITATGQRVTLRCSPRSGDLSVYWYQQSLDQGLQFLIQYYNGEERAKGNILERFSAQQFPDLHSELNLSSLELGDSALYFCASSVAVGTAFPGLAGGPQETQYFGPGTRLLVL.